This T cell receptor beta chain was recorded in a study of technical replicates of blood from several donors. This table comes from immunoSEQ multiplex PCR, and its TCRdb copy is limited to in-frame clones, with some not included. This sample has 65,000 to 70,000 clones, with about 87% found just once. The CDR3 is 18 residues long. Trimming removed 2 bases from V and 1 base from J, with 19 bases in between. Germline values: CDR1 SEHNR, CDR2 FQNEAQ (reference sequence). The chain combines TRBV7-9 with TRBJ2-3; D possibly corresponds to TRBD2 (5 bases). Sequencing input: PBMCs. This sequence originates from a human donor in good health. Some clones in this sample may be carry-over from other donors' samples. CDR3 DNA: TGTGCCAGCAGCTTACGGCCTAGCTTCATGGCTGGCACAGATACGCAGTATTTT. Its translation: CASSLRPSFMAGTDTQYF.